A selection of T cell receptor beta chains follows, all from one sample in a study of vaccination and CD4 T cells after COVID-19. Their antigen targets remain unknown. TCRdb processed the PCR reads anew with MiXCR; each CDR3 protein has one entry. The profile shows some 20,000 distinct CDR3 sequences, approximately 48% of them singletons. The sample in question was CD4+ T cells from blood, cultured in vitro, obtained before SARS-CoV-2 vaccination. The receptor source for this set is a human donor who received a COVID-19 vaccine. Each CDR3 is given with its conserved first and last residue. Rows give clone size only sometimes, using once, few, many, or a class for an expanded clone.

V: TRBV20-1
size: few
J: TRBJ1-2
CDR3: CSAPSTGHGYTF

V: TRBV10-3
size: few
J: TRBJ2-7
CDR3: CAISESTGGLSYEQYF

V: TRBV2
size: NA
J: TRBJ2-5
CDR3: CASSEALPSQSETQYF

V: TRBV6-1
size: few
J: TRBJ1-1
CDR3: CASRLQGGNTEAFF

V: TRBV27
size: few
J: TRBJ1-5
CDR3: CASSPQSGHRDQPQHF

V: TRBV19
size: NA
J: TRBJ2-2
CDR3: CASTGGAYTGELFF

V: TRBV25-1
size: few
J: TRBJ1-5
CDR3: CASSEWGRNQPQHF

V: TRBV5-1
size: NA
J: TRBJ2-7
CDR3: CASSLAEGPDEQYF

V: TRBV7-9
size: few
J: TRBJ1-2
CDR3: CASSRDRGLNYGYTF

V: TRBV19
size: NA
J: TRBJ1-1
CDR3: CASSIGTYTEAFF

V: TRBV5-4
size: once
J: TRBJ2-1
CDR3: CASSSTGTRNEQFF

V: TRBV5-1
size: NA
J: TRBJ2-3
CDR3: CASSLSRADTQYF

V: TRBV20-1
size: few
J: TRBJ1-1
CDR3: CSARDLNFNTEAFF

V: TRBV10-3
size: NA
J: TRBJ1-1
CDR3: CAISDRLVSGMNTEAFF

V: TRBV5-1
size: NA
J: TRBJ1-6
CDR3: CASSLEAPGSPLHF

V: TRBV5-1
size: NA
J: TRBJ2-5
CDR3: CASSDLETQYF

V: TRBV2
size: NA
J: TRBJ2-5
CDR3: CASSVLQGGTQYF

V: TRBV6-4
size: NA
J: TRBJ1-1
CDR3: CASRPRAPYRGNTEAFF

V: TRBV21-1
size: few
J: TRBJ2-7
CDR3: CASSIGGAEQYF

V: TRBV7-6
size: NA
J: TRBJ1-2
CDR3: CASSFVRGLGYTF

V: TRBV7-3
size: NA
J: TRBJ2-7
CDR3: CASSLSGQTEQYF

V: TRBV20-1
size: NA
J: TRBJ2-5
CDR3: CRSTALPGQETQYF

V: TRBV5-4
size: NA
J: TRBJ1-6
CDR3: CASSSPGQDNSPLHF

V: TRBV30
size: NA
J: TRBJ2-3
CDR3: CAWKGAGGLDTQYF

V: TRBV20-1
size: NA
J: TRBJ2-3
CDR3: CSASPGDTLTDTQYF